What follows is one T cell receptor beta chain and its context. No antigen is known for it. The sample originates from a study of CD8 T cells in ankylosing spondylitis. Molecular-barcoded quantitative 5'-RACE produced these TCR beta libraries. From the 5' RACE reads, TCRdb called clonotypes with MiXCR, one entry per CDR3 protein. Of approximately 300,000 distinct CDR3 sequences listed, around 20% are singletons. Overall study results and limits: Within matched ankylosing spondylitis synovial fluid, disease-linked clones were reportedly significantly enriched.

Trimming cost V 0 bases and J 3 bases, with 15 bases left between them. From germline, CDR1 is SGHRS and CDR2 YFSETQ. This CDR3 is 17 amino acids long. The V and J genes are TRBV5-1 and TRBJ2-2; D perhaps matches TRBD1 (6 bases). The clonotype was recovered from a female donor with ankylosing spondylitis or in good health (not recorded which). The specimen sequenced was blood, either unsorted or a sorted T cell fraction (not recorded which). CDR3 residues: CASSLEWGHGDTGELFF. The CDR3, as DNA: TGCGCCAGCAGCTTGGAGTGGGGACACGGGGACACCGGGGAGCTGTTTTTT. Full variable domain (remainder filled in from reference TRBV5-1 and TRBJ2-2): KAGVTQTPRYLIKTRGQQVTLSCSPISGHRSVSWYQQTPGQGLQFLFEYFSETQRNKGNFPGRFSGRQFSNSRSEMNVSTLELGDSALYLCASSLEWGHGDTGELFFGEGSRLTVL.